This T cell receptor (beta chain) was documented in a study of T-cell memory formation after mild COVID-19. About the research overall: Largely, TCR clusters stayed within a single donor. General study findings and limits: Some SARS-CoV-2-responding clones were already detected in memory before infection. Among contracting clones, CD4+ were mainly CM/EM and CD8+ enriched in EMRA.

Researchers used 5'RACE with constant-segment primers to make TCR alpha and TCR beta cDNA libraries that carry sample barcodes and UMIs. From the 5' RACE reads, TCRdb called clonotypes with MiXCR, one entry per CDR3 protein. The sample records tens of thousands of distinct CDR3 sequences, about 6.7% being singletons. This clonotype was found a few times. What it binds is unknown. Germline CDR1 is WSHSY and CDR2 is SAAADI. V gave up 3 bases and J gave up 3 bases, with 15 bases separating them. The CDR3 is made up of 15 amino acids. The sequence derives from an adult who had mild COVID-19 (a few samples of this study predate the infection). Cell type and time point are not known. J is TRBJ2-7 and V is TRBV10-2; D ambiguous. The sample taken for sequencing was PBMCs or a T cell subset sorted from them (not recorded which). CDR3 in amino acids: CASSDPSGRFYEQYF. The CDR3 nucleotides are TGCGCCAGCAGTGACCCCAGTGGTAGATTCTACGAGCAGTACTTC.